This T cell receptor beta chain came from a study of technical replicates of blood from several donors. TCRdb's table, derived via immunoSEQ multiplex PCR, lists solely in-frame clones and lacks some. The sample lists 45,000 to 55,000 clones, around 94% occurring once. From germline, CDR1 is SGHDT and CDR2 YYEEEE. J gave up 1 base and V 0 bases, and 1 base lay outside the gene matches. The CDR3 is made up of 15 amino acids. This chain links TRBV5-6 with TRBJ1-1, with 9 positions matching TRBD1. Sequencing was done on a sample of T cells isolated from PBMCs. This sequence was found in a human donor in good health. The DNA for the CDR3 is TGTGCCAGCAGCTTGGGGGGACAGGGGAACACTGAAGCTTTCTTT. This translates into CASSLGGQGNTEAFF.